What follows are 11 T cell receptor beta chains derived from one specimen sequenced in a study of cytomegalovirus exposure and HLA in healthy donors (TCRdb year 2017). The library was built by means of the immunoSEQ multiplex PCR assay. The multiplex PCR relied on a mix of 60 forward primers for TCR Vbeta segments and 13 reverse primers for TCR Jbeta segments. TCRdb carries this immuneACCESS record with in-frame sequences only. Its versions omit some clonotypes, under half of them owing to an unresolved V gene in the studies checked, with the rest unexplained. This sample comprises under 150,000 clones, about 73% of them detected only once. The ten largest clones add up to 2.5% to 3.5% of the sample. The specimen sequenced was PBMCs. Receptors originate from a woman aged 25 to 39 in good health and CMV-seropositive.

The CDR3 loop reads CATSRELDRVYEQYF. The CDR3 region has the DNA TGTGCCACCAGCAGAGAATTGGACAGGGTCTACGAGCAGTACTTC. V is TRBV15 and J is TRBJ2-7, with TRBD1 matching over 8 bases. CDR1 is LNHNV, CDR2 YYDKDF, per germline (reference sequence). The J segment lost 3 bases and the V segment lost 0 bases, leaving 4 bases of the junction unmatched. This CDR3 is 15 amino acids long.

Turning to this clone: Other DNA sequences within the sample encode an identical CDR3. The rearrangement links TRBV7-7 to TRBJ2-1; TRBD1 matches 7 bases. CDR1 and CDR2 (germline): SSHAT, FNYEAQ (reference sequence). The CDR3 covers 13 residues. Trimming removed 5 bases from V and 3 bases from J; junction bases left unmatched: 1. The CDR3 here is CASSPGGYNEQFF. For the CDR3, the DNA is TGTGCCAGCAGCCCAGGGGGCTACAATGAGCAGTTCTTC.

The chain employs TRBV6-1 and TRBJ2-5; 8 bases align to TRBD2. CDR1 is MNHNS and CDR2 is SASEGT in the germline V gene. The ends lost 4 bases at V and 11 bases at J; junction bases unmatched: 15. CDR3 size: 15 residues. The CDR3: CASSGEAGEAREQYF. The CDR3 DNA follows: TGTGCCAGCAGTGGGGAAGCGGGGGAGGCGCGAGAGCAGTACTTC.

The CDR3 DNA reads as TGTGCCTGGGCGACAGGGGGTGAAGCTTTCTTT. This translates into CAWATGGEAFF. The V call is TRBV30, the J call TRBJ1-1; 9 bases match TRBD1. Trimming removed 5 bases from V and 7 bases from J; junction bases left unmatched: 2. Looked up from germline, CDR1 is GTSNPN and CDR2 is SVGIG (reference sequence). This CDR3 comprises 11 residues. The complete variable domain, with remaining parts taken from reference TRBV30 and TRBJ1-1, reads SQTIHQWPATLVQPVGSPLSLECTVEGTSNPNLYWYRQAAGRGLQLLFYSVGIGQISSEVPQNLSASRPQDRQFILSSKKLLLSDSGFYLCAWATGGEAFFGQGTRLTVV.

The gene calls are TRBV27 and TRBJ1-6; 9 bases match TRBD1. The V segment lost 0 bases and the J segment 12 bases; nucleotides outside the gene matches: 0. The CDR3 is 13 residues long. Per the germline V gene, CDR1 is MNHEY and CDR2 is SMNVEV (reference sequence). The CDR3 sequence is CASSLSDRGPLHF. The CDR3 DNA sequence: TGTGCCAGCAGTTTATCGGACAGGGGACCCCTCCACTTT.

The V call is TRBV7-9, the J call TRBJ2-5; D not resolved. Germline CDR1 SEHNR, CDR2 FQNEAQ (reference sequence). The V end was cut by 1 base, the J end by 5 bases, with 8 bases between. The CDR3 loop spans 13 amino acids. CDR3 in DNA: TGTGCCAGCAGCTTAGATAATCTTGAGACCCAGTACTTC. Its translation is CASSLDNLETQYF.

A remark on this clone: At one boundary the junction diverges from the germline segment, which might be a read error. Other nucleotide sequences from this sample produce the same CDR3. The genes are TRBV9 and TRBJ1-1; the D is unclear. Germline V gene data show CDR1 as SGDLS and CDR2 as YYNGEE. This CDR3 has 14 residues. The CDR3 DNA reads as TGTGCCAGCAGTGTAGAGTTCAGGTCTACTGAAGCTTTCTTT. Translating gives CASSVEFRSTEAFF.

The genes are TRBV7-7 and TRBJ1-2; 9 nucleotides line up with TRBD1. Germline V gene lookup returns CDR1 SSHAT and CDR2 FNYEAQ (reference sequence). The V segment lost 1 base and the J segment 4 bases; nucleotides outside the gene matches: 7. This CDR3 has 16 residues. CDR3 loop: CASSLDRDRAPYGYTF. CDR3 DNA sequence: TGTGCCAGCAGCTTAGACCGGGACAGGGCGCCCTATGGCTACACCTTC.

This clone turned up a few times. The chain couples TRBV7-2 to TRBJ2-1; the D is unclear. The germline V gene encodes CDR1 SGHTA and CDR2 FQGNSA. V was trimmed by 2 bases and J by 10 bases, leaving 12 bases between them. The CDR3 runs to 13 residues. The CDR3 spells CASSLNVGGEQFF. The CDR3 DNA reads as TGTGCCAGCAGCTTAAACGTCGGCGGCGAGCAGTTCTTC.

V gene TRBV29-1 combines with J gene TRBJ2-5; D might be TRBD1 (6 bases). The CDR3 is 13 residues long. Trimming left V 5 bases short and J 5 bases short, with 15 bases between. CDR1 is SQVTM and CDR2 is ANQGSEA in the germline V gene. The CDR3 coding sequence is TGCAGCGTTTGGACAGTCCGGGGTGAGACCCAGTACTTC. Encoded protein: CSVWTVRGETQYF.

This clone was observed a handful of times. This rearrangement joins TRBV9 to TRBJ1-2; 7 positions match TRBD1. J lost 3 bases, V lost 0 bases, and 17 bases had no gene match. CDR3 length: 19 amino acids. CDR1 is SGDLS, CDR2 YYNGEE, per germline. The CDR3 coding sequence is TGTGCCAGCAGCGTAGCGGCCCGGGTCCCACAGGGGCAATACTATGGCTACACCTTC. Residues: CASSVAARVPQGQYYGYTF.